The 2 T cell receptor beta chains below were found in one sample sequenced in a study of blood T cell repertoires in COVID-19. Sequencing was performed with immunoSEQ multiplex PCR; in TCRdb, only in-frame clones are kept and a portion is missing. The sample has approximately 99,000 clones; around 84% are singletons. Material for sequencing was peripheral blood. The receptors here all came from a woman in her sixties or seventies in a cohort sampled during active or convalescent COVID-19.

The chain is built from TRBV19 and TRBJ1-1, with TRBD1 identical over 10 bases. The CDR3 spans 15 residues. Germline lookup yields CDR1 LNHDA and CDR2 SQIVND (reference sequence). Trimming cost V 3 bases and J 5 bases; bases outside gene matches: 6. CDR3 DNA sequence: TGTGCCAGTAGTATTGACAGGGGGCGAATTACTGAAGCTTTCTTT. Its protein product is CASSIDRGRITEAFF.

V gene TRBV21-1 combines with J gene TRBJ2-5; the D call in the table, TRBD2, was not verified against the DNA. TRBV21-1 is tagged as a pseudogene. CDR3 length: 12 residues. CDR3 protein: CASGGNQETQYF. The DNA of the CDR3 is TGTGCCAGCGGGGGGAATCAAGAGACCCAGTACTTC.